This TCR beta chain was captured by sequencing in a study of blood T cell repertoires in COVID-19. Across the study: Samples taken during acute and convalescent COVID-19 were collected in the United States, Italy and Spain. The cDNA or gDNA used as material had been derived from T cells, B-cell-depleted T cells, or PBMCs.

Original methodology: Quantification of nucleated cells was approximated via reference gene primer amplification. TCRdb keeps only in-frame clones here, not all; method: immunoSEQ multiplex PCR. V, J and clone size are taken as reported in that table, and D and trimming were inferred from the DNA itself. The sample consists of approximately 210,000 clones, about four fifths of them appearing once. Looked up from germline, CDR1 is SNHLY and CDR2 is FYNNEI. The V gene end was trimmed by 3 bases and the J gene end by 4 bases; junction bases not matched to a gene: 5. The CDR3 is made up of 15 amino acids.

The rearrangement links TRBV2 to TRBJ2-2; 7 bases agree with TRBD2. The TCR was taken from a woman in her forties or fifties with active or convalescent COVID-19. What was sequenced was peripheral blood. CDR3: CASSDEAGFTGELFF. The CDR3 nucleotides read TGTGCCAGCAGTGATGAAGCGGGGTTCACCGGGGAGCTGTTTTTT. Drawing the rest from reference TRBV2 and TRBJ2-2, the complete variable domain is EPEVTQTPSHQVTQMGQEVILRCVPISNHLYFYWYRQILGQKVEFLVSFYNNEISEKSEIFDDQFSVERPDGSNFTLKIRSTKLEDSAMYFCASSDEAGFTGELFFGEGSRLTVL.